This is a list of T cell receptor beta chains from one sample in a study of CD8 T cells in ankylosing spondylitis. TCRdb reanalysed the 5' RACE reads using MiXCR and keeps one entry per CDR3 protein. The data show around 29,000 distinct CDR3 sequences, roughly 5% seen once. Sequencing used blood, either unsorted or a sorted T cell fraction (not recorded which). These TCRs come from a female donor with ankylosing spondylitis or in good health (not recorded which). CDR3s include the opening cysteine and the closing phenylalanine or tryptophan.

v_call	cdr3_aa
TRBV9	CASSVLAGEAYEQYF
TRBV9	CASSPTGRQETQYF
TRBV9	CASRASAGMNTEAFF
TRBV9	CASSSQGFLQETQYF
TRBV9	CASSLSGTDFSGANVLTF
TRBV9	CASSVQTSGRSGELFF
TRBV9	CASSVVSGGVTDTQYF
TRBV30	CAWSVRRIAAKNLQETQYF
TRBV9	CASSVKAGGDRGGNEQFF
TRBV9	CASSEGGSSSYGYTF
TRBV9	CASSLASDTYEQYF
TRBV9	CASSRARGIQETQYF
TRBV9	CASSVGQPPNEKLFF
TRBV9	CASSVRLKETQYF
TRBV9	CASSVGDIHNSPLHF
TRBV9	CASSVAQRTGELFF
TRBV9	CASSVEQGKPQHF
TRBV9	CASSVALVNTGELFF
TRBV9	CASSDGTRGTEAFF
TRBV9	CASSVAAGAQETQYF
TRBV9	CASSKLGIISTDTQYF
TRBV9	CASSLFPGGGGYTQYF
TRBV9	CASTNRVGYTF
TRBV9	CASSVAGGYQPQHF
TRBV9	CASSPTGQGSYEQYF
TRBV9	CASSALPGQLYEQYF
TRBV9	CASSAGQNTEAFF
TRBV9	CASSPTGTNIQYF
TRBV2	CASTLLAGISTDTQYF
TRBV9	CASSVGRGPYEQYF
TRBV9	CASSSGGLAGDGELFF
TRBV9	CASSARQGETYEQYF
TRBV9	CASSLVREGGMQYF
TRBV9	CASTLGGATDTQYF
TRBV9	CASSASSGRPGEQYF
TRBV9	CASSVDRGGLDTGELFF